This entry concerns a single T cell receptor (beta chain). TCR beta from blood CD8+ and CD4+ T cells was sequenced. Definite or probable Susac syndrome was diagnosed using recently defined diagnostic criteria. The sample belongs to a study of CD8 T cells in Susac syndrome. Study-wide background: At the time of blood draw, patients with Susac syndrome were therapy-naive, receiving corticosteroids, or receiving intravenous immunoglobulin alone.

The length of the CDR3 is 12 residues. Germline V gene sequence: CDR1 SGHTA, CDR2 FQGNSA. The V end lost 5 bases, the J end lost 6 bases, and 9 bases lay between the germline ends. Reverse transcription of roughly 0.5 to 1 ug RNA was carried out with random hexamers. Amplification of TCR beta CDR3 across 54 Vbeta and 13 Jbeta was performed with immunoSEQ multiplex PCR. From the immunoSEQ multiplex PCR reads, TCRdb called clonotypes with MiXCR, one entry per CDR3 protein. The sample includes fewer than 200,000 distinct CDR3 sequences, more than 85% of them seen just once. The TCR originated in a human donor with Susac syndrome. This chain connects TRBV7-2 to TRBJ2-3; D unclear. The sequenced material came from CD4+ T cells from PBMCs. The CDR3 nucleotides read TGTGCCAGCAGCGCCGACTGGGATACGCAGTATTTT. Translated, it gives CASSADWDTQYF.